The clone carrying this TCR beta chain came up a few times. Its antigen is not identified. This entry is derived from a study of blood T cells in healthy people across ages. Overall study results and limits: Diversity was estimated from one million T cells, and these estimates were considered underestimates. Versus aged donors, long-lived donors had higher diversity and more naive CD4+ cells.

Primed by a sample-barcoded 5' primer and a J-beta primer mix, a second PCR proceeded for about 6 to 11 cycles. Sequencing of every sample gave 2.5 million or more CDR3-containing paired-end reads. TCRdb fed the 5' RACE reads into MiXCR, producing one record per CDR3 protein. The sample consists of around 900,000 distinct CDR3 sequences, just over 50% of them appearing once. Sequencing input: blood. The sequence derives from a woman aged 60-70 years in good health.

CDR3 region: CSATNSGNSGRNEQFF. DNA of the CDR3: TGCAGTGCTACCAACTCAGGGAATAGCGGGAGAAATGAGCAGTTCTTC. J is TRBJ2-1 and V is TRBV20-1; 9 bases align to TRBD2. The CDR3 totals 16 residues. Germline values: CDR1 DFQATT, CDR2 SNEGSKA (reference sequence). The J segment lost 7 bases and the V segment lost 4 bases, leaving 14 bases of the junction unmatched.